The 30 T cell receptor beta chains presented below share a single source sample, sequenced in a study of immune heterogeneity within non-small cell lung tumors. Multiplex PCR (32 V and 13 J primers) was used to amplify the TCR beta CDR3. One entry per CDR3 protein, called by TCRdb with MiXCR from the multiplex PCR reads. This table holds approximately 9,600 distinct CDR3 sequences, around a quarter found once. Bulk tumor genomic DNA, 500 to 600 ng per sample, was used as template. Doctors removed several biopsies from each primary tumor during surgery, keeping them far apart. The patients were newly diagnosed with non-small cell lung cancer, had not been treated, and had curative surgery. The sequencing sample was made of lung tumor tissue. The receptors derive from a woman aged 45 to 65 with non-small cell lung cancer.

This clonotype has only a few counts. A read error may be the cause here, since a much bigger clone is one base away. The chain couples TRBV6-1 to TRBJ1-4, with TRBD1 as a possible D gene (5 bases). Germline V gives CDR1 MNHNS, CDR2 SASEGT. V was shortened by 8 bases and J by 10 bases, with 20 bases between the two germline ends. The CDR3 has 14 amino acids. The CDR3 is CASGRKGEGLKLFF. CDR3 coding DNA: TGTGCCAGCGGTAGAAAAGGGGAGGGGTTAAAACTGTTTTTT.

In this sample, this clonotype turned up many times. The V gene is TRBV6-1, the J gene TRBJ2-3; TRBD1 agrees at 7 bases. The germline gives CDR1 MNHNS, CDR2 SASEGT. V dropped 6 bases and J dropped 4; count of bases not matched to a gene: 13. The CDR3 consists of 16 residues. The CDR3 DNA reads TGTGCCAGCAGACCAAGGGACAGCCCTCCCGCAGATACGCAGTATTTT. This sequence encodes CASRPRDSPPADTQYF.

The chain has TRBV25-1 and TRBJ2-4; D unresolved. The V gene lost 3 bases and the J gene lost 3 bases, with 6 bases spanning the gap. The germline V gene has CDR1 MGHDK and CDR2 SYGVNS. The CDR3 covers 13 residues. This CDR3 is CASSDSDKNIQYF. The CDR3 coding sequence is TGTGCCAGCAGTGACAGTGACAAAAACATTCAGTACTTC.

The V gene is TRBV6-1, the J gene TRBJ2-7, with TRBD2 identical over 11 bases. Unmatched junction bases numbered 5, after V lost 5 bases and J lost 2 bases. The length of the CDR3 is 15 residues. Germline CDR1 is MNHNS and CDR2 is SASEGT. CDR3: CASSNSGGAPYEQYF. The CDR3 coding sequence is TGTGCCAGCAGTAATAGCGGGGGGGCTCCCTACGAGCAGTACTTC.

Judged by abundance, this clonotype is medium-sized. The CDR3 bases are TGTGCCAGCAGCGCAAGAGGGTCAGGGCAGTACTTC. Translation gives CASSARGSGQYF. The chain combines TRBV11-3 with TRBJ2-7, with D maybe TRBD2 (5 bases). V lost 5 bases to trimming and J lost 9 bases, with 14 bases between them. This CDR3 spans 12 amino acids. The germline CDR1 and CDR2 sequences are SGHNT and YENEEA.

By share, this clonotype ranks as medium-sized. The rearrangement uses TRBV6-5 and TRBJ2-1, with 10 bases matching TRBD2. The J segment lost 5 bases and the V segment lost 0 bases, leaving 10 bases of the junction unmatched. The CDR3 loop spans 18 amino acids. Germline-derived CDR1 and CDR2 are MNHEY and SVGAGI. The chain's CDR3 is CASSYSVPGLATHNEQFF. CDR3 sequence (DNA): TGTGCCAGCAGTTACTCGGTACCGGGACTAGCGACACACAATGAGCAGTTCTTC.

This rearrangement joins TRBV4-2 to TRBJ2-7, with 12 bases that match TRBD2. V lost 0 bases to trimming and J lost 4 bases; unmatched junction nucleotides: 1. CDR1 and CDR2 from the germline V gene are LGHNA and YNFKEQ. CDR3 size: 15 residues. CDR3 loop: CASSQDLAGGYEQYF. CDR3 nucleotide sequence: TGTGCCAGCAGCCAAGATCTAGCGGGAGGGTACGAGCAGTACTTC.

The chain has TRBV4-1 and TRBJ2-2; 8 bases line up with TRBD2. Trimming cost V 1 base and J 9 bases; bases outside gene matches: 10. The CDR3 has 16 residues. In germline, CDR1 is MGHRA, CDR2 YSYEKL. CDR3 sequence reads: CASSQVPAGVPRELFF. CDR3 in DNA: TGCGCCAGCAGCCAAGTTCCAGCGGGGGTTCCCCGGGAGCTGTTTTTT.

A word on this clonotype: A much larger clone sits a single nucleotide away, making a read error possible. The chain employs TRBV13 and TRBJ1-2; 10 bases are shared with TRBD1. The CDR3 sequence is 16 residues long. Germline V gene lookup returns CDR1 PRHDT and CDR2 FYEKMQ (reference sequence). CDR3 coding DNA: TGTGTCAGCAGCGGATCCGGGACAGGGGCCGCTGAGGGCTACACCTTC. It codes for CVSSGSGTGAAEGYTF.

Concerning this clonotype itself: This may arise from a read error, as a much more abundant clone is one base away. The gene calls are TRBV25-1 and TRBJ2-7; D possibly matches TRBD1 or TRBD2 (5 bases each). This CDR3 spans 13 amino acids. Between the trimmed V and J ends, which lost 10 bases and 2 bases, there was a span of 15 bases. Germline values: CDR1 MGHDK, CDR2 SYGVNS. CDR3 region: CANSPGRAYEQYF. The CDR3 DNA sequence: TGTGCCAACAGCCCGGGACGGGCCTACGAGCAGTACTTC.

This chain connects TRBV20-1 to TRBJ2-2; D may be TRBD2 (6 bases). Per germline, CDR1 DFQATT and CDR2 SNEGSKA (reference sequence). Deletions cut 6 bases from V and 4 bases from J, with 12 bases between. The CDR3 sequence is 13 residues long. The CDR3 bases are TGCAGTGCCCTCGGAGGGTCCACCGGGGAGCTGTTTTTT. Encoded protein: CSALGGSTGELFF.

This clonotype was seen repeatedly, ten times or more. V is TRBV3-1 and J is TRBJ2-7; perhaps TRBD1 as D (7 bases). The V end was cut by 0 bases, the J end by 1 base, with 13 bases between. CDR3 length: 16 amino acids. Per germline, CDR1 LGHDT and CDR2 YNNKEL (reference sequence). For the CDR3, the DNA is TGTGCCAGCAGCCAAGAAGCGCGGGACAGATCCTACGAGCAGTACTTC. It translates to CASSQEARDRSYEQYF.

By sample fraction, this clonotype is medium-sized. V usage is TRBV6-2 or TRBV6-3 and J usage is TRBJ2-1, with 10 bases aligning to TRBD2. V lost 10 bases and J lost 3; bases outside the gene matches: 6. There are 14 residues in the CDR3. Looked up from germline, CDR1 is MNHEY and CDR2 is SVGEGT. DNA of the CDR3: TGTGCCACCTCTAGCGGGAGAGGCTACAATGAGCAGTTCTTC. This encodes CATSSGRGYNEQFF.

The rearrangement links TRBV6-1 to TRBJ1-2, with D unclear. With 8 bases removed from V and 8 bases from J, the gap between germline ends came to 18 bases. Germline assignment: CDR1 MNHNS and CDR2 SASEGT. The CDR3 runs to 13 residues. This CDR3 is CASGDLSYGGYTF. The CDR3 nucleotides read TGTGCCAGCGGAGACCTCAGTTACGGAGGCTACACCTTC.

In its sample, this clonotype was seen a few times. The genes are TRBV29-1 and TRBJ2-2, with TRBD2 matching over 7 bases. V lost 6 bases and J lost 1; bases outside the gene matches: 8. The CDR3 has 15 amino acids. Per germline, CDR1 SQVTM and CDR2 ANQGSEA. Written as DNA, the CDR3 is TGCAGCGTAGTACTAGCGCCATTGAACACCGGGGAGCTGTTTTTT. Translation: CSVVLAPLNTGELFF.

In this sample, this clonotype turned up many times. The chain recombines TRBV15 with TRBJ1-1, with D unclear. Germline V CDR1 and CDR2: LNHNV, YYDKDF (reference sequence). V lost 3 bases and J lost 1, with 6 bases in between. The CDR3 extends over 13 amino acids. The CDR3 spells CATSRTGNTEAFF. In DNA form, the CDR3 reads TGTGCCACCAGCAGGACTGGGAACACTGAAGCTTTCTTT.

V and J are TRBV6-4 and TRBJ2-2; perhaps D is TRBD1 or TRBD2 (5 bases each). This CDR3 contains 16 residues. V gave up 5 bases and J gave up 0 bases, with 13 bases separating them. Germline assignment: CDR1 MRHNA and CDR2 SNTAGT. CDR3 in DNA: TGTGCCAGCAGTCTTCTCGGGACCTCGAACACCGGGGAGCTGTTTTTT. Translation gives CASSLLGTSNTGELFF.

This clonotype has just one count. A much bigger clone sits one base away, suggesting this may be a read error. V gene TRBV5-8 combines with J gene TRBJ2-3, with 9 bases aligning to TRBD2. CDR1 is SGHTS and CDR2 is YDEGEE in the germline V gene. The CDR3 has 14 residues. CDR3 nucleotides: TGTTCCAGCAGCTTTGGGACTAGCAGAGATACGCAGTATTTT. This sequence encodes CSSSFGTSRDTQYF.

This clonotype was recorded only once. A much larger clonotype is one base distant, so this may be a read error. This chain joins TRBV30 and TRBJ2-1; 8 nucleotides agree with TRBD2. The CDR3 covers 14 residues. CDR1 and CDR2 from the germline V gene are GTSNPN and SVGIG (reference sequence). The junction had 1 base not matched to a gene; V was cut back by 3 bases and J by 0 bases. CDR3 DNA: TGTGCCTGGAGGCGGGAGGTCTCCTACAATGAGCAGTTCTTC. Protein product: CAWRREVSYNEQFF.

CDR3 nucleotides: TGTGCCAGCAGCCCAATCAATCAGCCCCAGCATTTT. Protein sequence: CASSPINQPQHF. The rearrangement links TRBV12-3 or TRBV12-4 to TRBJ1-5; no definite D call. The CDR3 is 12 amino acids. Trimming removed 6 bases at V and 3 bases at J, with 6 bases between.

This clonotype was seen repeatedly, ten times or more. V gene TRBV6-6 combines with J gene TRBJ2-1; 9 nucleotides agree with TRBD2. The ends lost 0 bases at V and 4 bases at J; junction bases unmatched: 4. The CDR3 has 16 residues. The germline V gene has CDR1 MNHNY and CDR2 SVGAGI (reference sequence). The CDR3: CASSYSPSGMYNEQFF. The CDR3, as DNA: TGTGCCAGCAGTTACTCCCCTAGCGGGATGTACAATGAGCAGTTCTTC.

A note on this clonotype: It may be a read error: a sequence one base away is much more abundant. The V and J genes are TRBV20-1 and TRBJ2-7; 9 bases match TRBD2. The CDR3 consists of 14 residues. Germline V gene lookup returns CDR1 DFQATT and CDR2 SNEGSKA (reference sequence). V lost 7 bases to trimming and J lost 2 bases; unmatched junction nucleotides: 9. The CDR3 protein is CSGIAGVRTYEQYF. The CDR3 nucleotides read TGCAGTGGGATAGCGGGAGTCCGGACCTACGAGCAGTACTTC.

The chain carries TRBV28 and TRBJ1-5; D uncertain. The CDR3 length is 12 residues. Germline values: CDR1 MDHEN, CDR2 SYDVKM. V lost 6 bases, J lost 4 bases, and 7 bases lay in between. The chain's CDR3 is CASRGGNQPQHF. DNA of the CDR3: TGTGCCAGCAGAGGTGGAAATCAGCCCCAGCATTTT.

To note about this clonotype: The junction and the germline gene differ at one end; a read error may be behind it. The chain links TRBV3-1 to TRBJ2-3; TRBD2 is a possible D gene (6 bases). Germline V lookup: CDR1 LGHDT, CDR2 YNNKEL (reference sequence). There are 13 residues in the CDR3. In DNA, the CDR3 is TGCGCCAGCAGCCAAGAGCGGCGGGGAACGCAGTATTTT. Translating it yields CASSQERRGTQYF.

Ten or more counts support this clonotype. J is TRBJ2-1 and V is TRBV7-2; D perhaps matches TRBD2 (6 bases). Germline lookup yields CDR1 SGHTA and CDR2 FQGNSA. The V end lost 1 base, the J end lost 1 base, and 11 bases lay between the germline ends. CDR3 length: 16 amino acids. This CDR3 reads CASSLEGGVSYNEQFF. The CDR3 DNA reads as TGTGCCAGCAGCTTAGAGGGCGGGGTTTCCTACAATGAGCAGTTCTTC.

This clonotype was detected many times. V is TRBV6-6 and J is TRBJ1-3; D not resolved. This CDR3 is 16 amino acids long. Germline V gene lookup returns CDR1 MNHNY and CDR2 SVGAGI (reference sequence). V shed 0 bases and J shed 0 bases, with 9 bases lying between them. CDR3 loop: CASSYSRGPSGNTIYF. The CDR3 nucleotides read TGTGCCAGCAGTTACTCGCGGGGTCCCTCTGGAAACACCATATATTTT.

This clonotype was detected ten times or more. J is TRBJ2-5 and V is TRBV28; 7 bases align to TRBD2. CDR1 MDHEN and CDR2 SYDVKM come from the germline V gene. The CDR3 has 13 residues. The junction had 7 bases not matched to a gene; V was cut back by 8 bases and J by 4 bases. CDR3: CASSPRGLETQYF. Here the CDR3 DNA reads TGTGCCAGCTCCCCGCGGGGGTTAGAGACCCAGTACTTC.

The table lists this clonotype with many counts. The chain uses TRBV28 and TRBJ1-2; D possibly corresponds to TRBD1 (6 bases). Germline values: CDR1 MDHEN, CDR2 SYDVKM. The CDR3 extends over 16 amino acids. V shed 7 bases and J shed 0 bases, with 18 bases lying between them. The CDR3 coding sequence is TGTGCCAGCAAGTTGGACAGTTCTCTAGCTAACTATGGCTACACCTTC. Amino acid sequence: CASKLDSSLANYGYTF.

J is TRBJ2-7 and V is TRBV6-1; D remains unclear. V shed 6 bases and J shed 5 bases, with 17 bases lying between them. This CDR3 has 14 amino acids. Germline V gene sequence: CDR1 MNHNS, CDR2 SASEGT. Here the CDR3 reads CASSPDPTLDEQYF. The CDR3 coding sequence is TGTGCCAGCAGCCCCGACCCGACCCTAGACGAGCAGTACTTC.

This clonotype rates as medium-sized (0.01 to 0.1%). This chain links TRBV19 with TRBJ1-2; D uncertain. Germline V CDR1 and CDR2: LNHDA, SQIVND (reference sequence). Trimming left V 6 bases short and J 1 base short, with 15 bases between. This CDR3 is built from 15 residues. CDR3 residues: CASSPPRHVNYGYTF. CDR3 nucleotides: TGTGCCAGTAGCCCCCCTCGACACGTTAACTATGGCTACACCTTC.